This TCR beta chain was captured in a study of blood T cell repertoires in COVID-19. Some clones are missing from TCRdb's copy, which holds only in-frame ones; the method was immunoSEQ multiplex PCR. The data show around 300,000 clones, roughly nine tenths seen once. V gave up 0 bases and J gave up 0 bases, with 10 bases separating them. Germline V gene data show CDR1 as KGHSH and CDR2 as LQKENI. The CDR3 is 16 amino acids. The study drew participants aged about 18 to 89 years from fewer than 30 US areas. Recovered Cohort 3 donors showed two negative PCRs, clearance, or symptom resolution. Specimen: PBMCs or T cells enriched from blood (not recorded which). The sequence came from a woman between 18 and 29 years old who had recovered from COVID-19. The chain links TRBV18 to TRBJ2-3, with D uncertain. The CDR3 protein is CASSPPQIASTDTQYF. As DNA, the CDR3 is TGTGCCAGCTCACCACCGCAAATAGCTAGCACAGATACGCAGTATTTT.